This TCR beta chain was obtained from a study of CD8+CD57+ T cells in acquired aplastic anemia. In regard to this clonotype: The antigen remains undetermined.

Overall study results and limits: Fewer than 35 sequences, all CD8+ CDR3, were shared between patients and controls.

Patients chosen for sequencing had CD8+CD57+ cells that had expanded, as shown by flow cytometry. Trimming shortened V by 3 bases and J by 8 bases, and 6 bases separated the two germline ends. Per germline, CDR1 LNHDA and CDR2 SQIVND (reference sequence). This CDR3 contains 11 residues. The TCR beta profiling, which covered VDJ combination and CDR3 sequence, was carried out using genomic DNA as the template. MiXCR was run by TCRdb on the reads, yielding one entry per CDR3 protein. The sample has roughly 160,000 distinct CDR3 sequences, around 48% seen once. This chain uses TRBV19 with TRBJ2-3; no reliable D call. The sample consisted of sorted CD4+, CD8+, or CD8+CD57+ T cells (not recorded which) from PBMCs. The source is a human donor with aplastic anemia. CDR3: CASSIAGTQYF. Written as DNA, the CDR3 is TGTGCCAGTAGTATTGCTGGTACGCAGTATTTT. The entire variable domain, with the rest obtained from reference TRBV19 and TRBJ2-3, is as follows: DGGITQSPKYLFRKEGQNVTLSCEQNLNHDAMYWYRQDPGQGLRLIYYSQIVNDFQKGDIAEGYSVSREKKESFPLTVTSAQKNPTAFYLCASSIAGTQYFGPGTRLTVL.